This is a list of T cell receptor beta chains from one sample in a study of blood T cell repertoires in COVID-19. The method was immunoSEQ multiplex PCR; TCRdb's version includes in-frame clones alone and lacks a portion of them. The sample has around 380,000 clones; 81% are singletons. The sequenced sample was peripheral blood. The receptors were gathered from a human donor with acute or convalescent COVID-19. The donor label of this sample is uncertain. The CDR3 runs from the conserved cysteine through the conserved F or W. The order of the fields is V gene, J gene, D gene, clone size, CDR3 length, CDR3 protein, CDR3 DNA. A D gene is named only where the DNA matches it firmly. Expanded clones are given a class, and other clones once, few, many or no size at all.

V gene: TRBV30; J gene: TRBJ1-2; D gene: TRBD1; clone size: -; CDR3 length: 13; CDR3 protein: CAWRGDRGYGYTF; CDR3 DNA: TGTGCCTGGAGGGGGGACAGGGGCTATGGCTACACCTTC
V gene: TRBV5-1; J gene: TRBJ1-3; D gene: -; clone size: -; CDR3 length: 14; CDR3 protein: CASSLGGGGNTIYF; CDR3 DNA: TGCGCCAGCAGCTTGGGAGGGGGAGGAAACACCATATATTTT
V gene: TRBV5-4; J gene: TRBJ1-1; D gene: TRBD1; clone size: -; CDR3 length: 14; CDR3 protein: CASSRQGANTEAFF; CDR3 DNA: TGTGCCAGCAGCCGACAGGGGGCGAACACTGAAGCTTTCTTT
V gene: TRBV18; J gene: TRBJ2-2; D gene: TRBD1; clone size: -; CDR3 length: 16; CDR3 protein: CASSLGTGPETGELFF; CDR3 DNA: TGTGCCAGCTCACTCGGGACAGGCCCGGAGACCGGGGAGCTGTTTTTT
V gene: TRBV5-1; J gene: TRBJ2-1; D gene: -; clone size: -; CDR3 length: 16; CDR3 protein: CASSQNRARSYNEQFF; CDR3 DNA: TGCGCCAGCAGCCAAAACAGGGCCCGCTCCTACAATGAGCAGTTCTTC
V gene: TRBV5-1; J gene: TRBJ1-1; D gene: TRBD1; clone size: -; CDR3 length: 13; CDR3 protein: CANGDTGGRLPFF; CDR3 DNA: TGCGCCAACGGAGACACAGGGGGCCGACTACCTTTCTTT
V gene: TRBV5-1; J gene: TRBJ1-4; D gene: TRBD1; clone size: -; CDR3 length: 15; CDR3 protein: CASSGAGTGDEKLFF; CDR3 DNA: TGCGCCAGCAGCGGCGCCGGGACAGGGGATGAAAAACTGTTTTTT
V gene: TRBV5-1; J gene: TRBJ2-5; D gene: TRBD2; clone size: -; CDR3 length: 15; CDR3 protein: CASSLSGNFQETQYF; CDR3 DNA: TGCGCCAGCAGCCTTAGCGGGAACTTCCAAGAGACCCAGTACTTC
V gene: TRBV7-2; J gene: TRBJ2-2; D gene: -; clone size: -; CDR3 length: 14; CDR3 protein: CASSFGVNTGELFF; CDR3 DNA: TGTGCCAGCAGCTTCGGGGTGAACACCGGGGAGCTGTTTTTT
V gene: TRBV7-9; J gene: TRBJ1-2; D gene: -; clone size: -; CDR3 length: 17; CDR3 protein: CASSFAGQSPGGDGYTF; CDR3 DNA: TGTGCCAGCAGCTTTGCCGGACAGAGTCCAGGAGGAGATGGCTACACCTTC
V gene: TRBV6-1; J gene: TRBJ1-2; D gene: -; clone size: once; CDR3 length: 13; CDR3 protein: CASSEDPRYGYTF; CDR3 DNA: TGTGCCAGCAGTGAAGATCCCAGATATGGCTACACCTTC
V gene: TRBV4-1; J gene: TRBJ1-4; D gene: TRBD1; clone size: -; CDR3 length: 16; CDR3 protein: CASSQAPTGGTEKLFF; CDR3 DNA: TGCGCCAGCAGCCAGGCCCCCACAGGGGGAACTGAAAAACTGTTTTTT
V gene: TRBV19; J gene: TRBJ1-6; D gene: -; clone size: -; CDR3 length: 15; CDR3 protein: CASSMRLANTSPLHF; CDR3 DNA: TGTGCCAGTAGTATGAGACTGGCAAATACTTCACCCCTCCACTTT
V gene: TRBV11-2; J gene: TRBJ2-3; D gene: -; clone size: -; CDR3 length: 13; CDR3 protein: CASSVRITDTQYF; CDR3 DNA: TGTGCCAGCAGCGTGAGGATTACAGATACGCAGTATTTT
V gene: TRBV27; J gene: TRBJ1-5; D gene: -; clone size: -; CDR3 length: 16; CDR3 protein: CASSLLRGPHNQPQHF; CDR3 DNA: TGTGCCAGCAGTTTATTGCGAGGGCCGCACAATCAGCCCCAGCATTTT
V gene: TRBV27; J gene: TRBJ1-1; D gene: TRBD1; clone size: few; CDR3 length: 14; CDR3 protein: CASSLSTGRGPAFF; CDR3 DNA: TGTGCCAGCAGTTTATCGACGGGCAGGGGGCCCGCTTTCTTT
V gene: TRBV14; J gene: TRBJ2-1; D gene: TRBD2; clone size: -; CDR3 length: 15; CDR3 protein: CASSHGLAGGNEQFF; CDR3 DNA: TGTGCCAGCAGCCACGGGCTAGCGGGAGGAAATGAGCAGTTCTTC
V gene: TRBV15; J gene: TRBJ1-1; D gene: -; clone size: -; CDR3 length: 12; CDR3 protein: CATSRADSEAFF; CDR3 DNA: TGTGCCACCAGCAGGGCGGACAGTGAAGCTTTCTTT
V gene: TRBV27; J gene: TRBJ2-7; D gene: -; clone size: -; CDR3 length: 14; CDR3 protein: CASSLVNRPDEQYF; CDR3 DNA: TGTGCCAGCAGTTTGGTAAACAGACCGGACGAGCAGTACTTC
V gene: TRBV5-1; J gene: TRBJ1-5; D gene: TRBD1; clone size: -; CDR3 length: 14; CDR3 protein: CASSLTGGNQPQHF; CDR3 DNA: TGCGCCAGCAGTCTGACAGGGGGCAATCAGCCCCAGCATTTT
V gene: TRBV5-4; J gene: TRBJ1-2; D gene: -; clone size: few; CDR3 length: 16; CDR3 protein: CASSLVHRASNYGYTF; CDR3 DNA: TGTGCCAGCAGCTTGGTGCACAGAGCTTCGAACTATGGCTACACCTTC
V gene: TRBV6-5; J gene: TRBJ1-2; D gene: -; clone size: few; CDR3 length: 13; CDR3 protein: CASSRQEWYGYTF; CDR3 DNA: TGTGCCAGCAGTCGACAGGAGTGGTATGGCTACACCTTC
V gene: TRBV24-1; J gene: TRBJ1-2; D gene: -; clone size: -; CDR3 length: 16; CDR3 protein: CATSDPARDINYGYTF; CDR3 DNA: TGTGCCACCAGTGACCCCGCCCGGGACATCAACTATGGCTACACCTTC
V gene: TRBV11-2; J gene: TRBJ2-2; D gene: -; clone size: -; CDR3 length: 15; CDR3 protein: CASSLALAATGELFF; CDR3 DNA: TGTGCCAGCAGCTTAGCCCTGGCGGCGACCGGGGAGCTGTTTTTT
V gene: TRBV10-3; J gene: TRBJ2-1; D gene: TRBD1; clone size: few; CDR3 length: 16; CDR3 protein: CAISEFGTGPNNEQFF; CDR3 DNA: TGTGCCATCAGTGAGTTTGGGACAGGGCCGAACAATGAGCAGTTCTTC
V gene: TRBV30; J gene: TRBJ1-5; D gene: TRBD1; clone size: -; CDR3 length: 15; CDR3 protein: CAWGDRGRLNQPQHF; CDR3 DNA: TGTGCCTGGGGGGACAGGGGGCGATTAAATCAGCCCCAGCATTTT
V gene: TRBV19; J gene: TRBJ1-1; D gene: -; clone size: -; CDR3 length: 12; CDR3 protein: CASRDLNTEAFF; CDR3 DNA: TGTGCCAGTAGAGACTTGAACACTGAAGCTTTCTTT
V gene: TRBV27; J gene: TRBJ1-2; D gene: -; clone size: -; CDR3 length: 15; CDR3 protein: CASSFHGAGDYGYTF; CDR3 DNA: TGTGCCAGCAGTTTTCACGGGGCGGGGGACTATGGCTACACCTTC
V gene: TRBV5-1; J gene: TRBJ2-1; D gene: -; clone size: -; CDR3 length: 12; CDR3 protein: CASSEGYNEQFF; CDR3 DNA: TGCGCCAGCAGCGAGGGTTACAATGAGCAGTTCTTC
V gene: TRBV18; J gene: TRBJ1-2; D gene: -; clone size: once; CDR3 length: 15; CDR3 protein: CASSPGAGVGYGYTF; CDR3 DNA: TGTGCCAGCTCACCAGGGGCAGGTGTGGGCTATGGCTACACCTTC
V gene: TRBV5-1; J gene: TRBJ2-5; D gene: -; clone size: -; CDR3 length: 14; CDR3 protein: CASSLGLYQETQYF; CDR3 DNA: TGCGCCAGCAGCTTGGGGCTGTACCAAGAGACCCAGTACTTC
V gene: TRBV7-9; J gene: TRBJ1-4; D gene: -; clone size: -; CDR3 length: 15; CDR3 protein: CAIPQGERTNEKLFF; CDR3 DNA: TGTGCCATCCCGCAGGGCGAACGAACTAATGAAAAACTGTTTTTT
V gene: TRBV11-2; J gene: TRBJ2-2; D gene: TRBD1; clone size: -; CDR3 length: 16; CDR3 protein: CASSTRTGTFAGELFF; CDR3 DNA: TGTGCCAGCAGCACCCGGACAGGGACGTTCGCCGGGGAGCTGTTTTTT
V gene: TRBV27; J gene: TRBJ1-2; D gene: -; clone size: -; CDR3 length: 15; CDR3 protein: CASSLEQGRIHGYTF; CDR3 DNA: TGTGCCAGCAGTTTAGAACAGGGTCGAATTCATGGCTACACCTTC
V gene: TRBV27; J gene: TRBJ2-2; D gene: -; clone size: -; CDR3 length: 15; CDR3 protein: CASRNHRANTGELFF; CDR3 DNA: TGTGCCAGCAGGAACCACCGAGCGAACACCGGGGAGCTGTTTTTT
V gene: TRBV4-1; J gene: TRBJ2-7; D gene: -; clone size: -; CDR3 length: 16; CDR3 protein: CASSQERARGVVEQYF; CDR3 DNA: TGCGCCAGCAGCCAAGAGAGGGCCAGGGGAGTAGTGGAGCAGTACTTC
V gene: TRBV5-1; J gene: TRBJ2-1; D gene: TRBD1; clone size: -; CDR3 length: 15; CDR3 protein: CASSLEQGSINEQFF; CDR3 DNA: TGCGCCAGCAGCTTGGAACAGGGGAGTATTAATGAGCAGTTCTTC
V gene: TRBV9; J gene: TRBJ2-5; D gene: TRBD1; clone size: -; CDR3 length: 14; CDR3 protein: CASSPRQGQETQYF; CDR3 DNA: TGTGCCAGCAGCCCCCGACAGGGACAAGAGACCCAGTACTTC
V gene: TRBV27; J gene: TRBJ2-7; D gene: -; clone size: -; CDR3 length: 11; CDR3 protein: CASSSRYEQYF; CDR3 DNA: TGTGCCAGCTCCTCCCGCTACGAGCAGTACTTC
V gene: TRBV2; J gene: TRBJ2-3; D gene: -; clone size: -; CDR3 length: 14; CDR3 protein: CASSGIGRGDTQYF; CDR3 DNA: TGTGCCAGCAGTGGGATAGGCCGGGGGGATACGCAGTATTTT
V gene: TRBV2; J gene: TRBJ2-3; D gene: TRBD2; clone size: -; CDR3 length: 14; CDR3 protein: CASRSGRGTDTQYF; CDR3 DNA: TGTGCCAGCAGAAGCGGGAGGGGCACAGATACGCAGTATTTT
V gene: TRBV18; J gene: TRBJ2-7; D gene: -; clone size: -; CDR3 length: 13; CDR3 protein: CASSPDLAGEQYF; CDR3 DNA: TGTGCCAGCTCACCAGACTTGGCGGGGGAGCAGTACTTC
V gene: TRBV2; J gene: TRBJ2-3; D gene: TRBD2; clone size: -; CDR3 length: 16; CDR3 protein: CASSVLTSGEWDTQYF; CDR3 DNA: TGTGCCAGCAGTGTCCTGACTAGCGGAGAATGGGATACGCAGTATTTT
V gene: TRBV14; J gene: TRBJ2-1; D gene: -; clone size: -; CDR3 length: 13; CDR3 protein: CASSRGTYNEQFF; CDR3 DNA: TGTGCCAGCAGCCGAGGAACCTACAATGAGCAGTTCTTC
V gene: TRBV5-1; J gene: TRBJ1-2; D gene: -; clone size: -; CDR3 length: 15; CDR3 protein: CASSLQGKGIYGYTF; CDR3 DNA: TGCGCCAGCAGCTTGCAGGGTAAGGGGATCTATGGCTACACCTTC
V gene: TRBV19; J gene: TRBJ1-2; D gene: TRBD1; clone size: -; CDR3 length: 14; CDR3 protein: CASSTTGIGYGYTF; CDR3 DNA: TGTGCCAGTAGCACGACAGGGATTGGCTATGGCTACACCTTC
V gene: TRBV5-4; J gene: TRBJ2-1; D gene: TRBD1; clone size: -; CDR3 length: 15; CDR3 protein: CASSKTGTGNGEQFF; CDR3 DNA: TGTGCCAGCAGCAAAACCGGGACAGGGAACGGTGAGCAGTTCTTC
V gene: TRBV7-2; J gene: TRBJ2-3; D gene: TRBD2; clone size: -; CDR3 length: 16; CDR3 protein: CASSLQAIAGGTTQYF; CDR3 DNA: TGTGCCAGCAGCCTACAGGCAATAGCGGGGGGGACTACGCAGTATTTT
V gene: TRBV5-6; J gene: TRBJ2-7; D gene: -; clone size: once; CDR3 length: 15; CDR3 protein: CASSLMTRSPYEQYF; CDR3 DNA: TGTGCCAGCAGCTTAATGACACGAAGTCCCTACGAGCAGTACTTC
V gene: TRBV7-9; J gene: TRBJ1-1; D gene: -; clone size: once; CDR3 length: 14; CDR3 protein: CASSLGTANTEAFF; CDR3 DNA: TGTGCCAGCAGCTTAGGGACAGCGAACACTGAAGCTTTCTTT
V gene: TRBV7-2; J gene: TRBJ2-7; D gene: -; clone size: -; CDR3 length: 14; CDR3 protein: CASSLTGVPYEQYF; CDR3 DNA: TGTGCCAGCAGCTTAACGGGAGTGCCCTACGAGCAGTACTTC